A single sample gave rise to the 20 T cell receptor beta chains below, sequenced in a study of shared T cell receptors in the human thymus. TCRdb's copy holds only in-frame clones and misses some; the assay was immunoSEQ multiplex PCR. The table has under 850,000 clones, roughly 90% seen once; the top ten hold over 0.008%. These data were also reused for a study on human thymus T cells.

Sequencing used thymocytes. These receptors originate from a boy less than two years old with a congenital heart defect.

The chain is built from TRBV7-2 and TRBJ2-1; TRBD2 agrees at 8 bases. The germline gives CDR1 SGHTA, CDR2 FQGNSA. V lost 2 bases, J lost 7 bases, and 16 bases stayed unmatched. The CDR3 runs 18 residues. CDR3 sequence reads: CASSLTGKGGLGGNEQFF. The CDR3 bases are TGTGCCAGCAGCTTAACGGGGAAGGGGGGACTAGGCGGGAATGAGCAGTTCTTC.

The CDR3 here is CASREQGSYYEQYF. The CDR3 DNA sequence: TGTGCCAGCCGAGAACAGGGGTCCTACTACGAGCAGTACTTC. J is TRBJ2-7 and V is TRBV7-9; 7 positions match TRBD1. The CDR3 loop spans 14 amino acids. V shed 8 bases, J shed 3 bases, and the junction held 10 bases outside the gene matches. CDR1 and CDR2 (germline): SEHNR, FQNEAQ (reference sequence). Full variable domain (outside the CDR3, taken from reference TRBV7-9 and TRBJ2-7): DTGVSQNPRHKITKRGQNVTFRCDPISEHNRLYWYRQTLGQGPEFLTYFQNEAQLEKSRLLSDRFSAERPKGSFSTLEIQRTEQGDSAMYLCASREQGSYYEQYFGPGTRLTVT.

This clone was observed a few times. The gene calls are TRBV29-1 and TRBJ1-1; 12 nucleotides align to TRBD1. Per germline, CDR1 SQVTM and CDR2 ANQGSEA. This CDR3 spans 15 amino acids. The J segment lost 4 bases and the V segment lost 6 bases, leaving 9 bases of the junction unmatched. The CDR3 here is CSVPGTGGVGTEAFF. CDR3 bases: TGCAGCGTACCCGGGACAGGGGGCGTCGGCACTGAAGCTTTCTTT.

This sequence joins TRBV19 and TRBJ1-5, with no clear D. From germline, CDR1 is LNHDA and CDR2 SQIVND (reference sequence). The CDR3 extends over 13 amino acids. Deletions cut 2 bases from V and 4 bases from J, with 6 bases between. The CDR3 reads CASSITRNQPQHF. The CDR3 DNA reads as TGTGCCAGTAGTATAACGAGAAATCAGCCCCAGCATTTT.

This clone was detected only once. Written as DNA, the CDR3 is TGTGCCAGCAGCTCCGTAGACACTCCCTCTGGAAACACCATATATTTT. The encoded protein is CASSSVDTPSGNTIYF. This chain connects TRBV11-2 to TRBJ1-3, with D uncertain. The germline CDR1 and CDR2 sequences are SGHAT and FQNNGV. The CDR3 consists of 16 residues. Trimming took 4 bases from V and 0 from J, leaving 13 bases between them.

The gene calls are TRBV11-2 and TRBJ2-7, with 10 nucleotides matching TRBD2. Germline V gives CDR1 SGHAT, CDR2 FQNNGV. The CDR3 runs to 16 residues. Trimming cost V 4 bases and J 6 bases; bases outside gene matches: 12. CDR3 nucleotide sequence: TGTGCCAGCAGCTCGTGGCGCCTAGCGGGAGTCTTCGAGCAGTACTTC. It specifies CASSSWRLAGVFEQYF.

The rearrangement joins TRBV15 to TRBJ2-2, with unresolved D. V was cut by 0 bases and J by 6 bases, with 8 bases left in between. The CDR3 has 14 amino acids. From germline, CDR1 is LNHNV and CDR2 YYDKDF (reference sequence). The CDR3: CATSRDSAAGELFF. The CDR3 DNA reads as TGTGCCACCAGCAGAGATTCGGCGGCCGGGGAGCTGTTTTTT. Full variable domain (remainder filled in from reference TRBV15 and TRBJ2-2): DAMVIQNPRYQVTQFGKPVTLSCSQTLNHNVMYWYQQKSSQAPKLLFHYYDKDFNNEADTPDNFQSRRPNTSFCFLDIRSPGLGDTAMYLCATSRDSAAGELFFGEGSRLTVL.

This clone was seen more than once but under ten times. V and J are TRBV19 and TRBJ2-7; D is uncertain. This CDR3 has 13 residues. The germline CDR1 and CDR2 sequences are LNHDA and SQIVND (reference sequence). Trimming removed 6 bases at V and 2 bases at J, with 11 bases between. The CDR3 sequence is CASRRAATYEQYF. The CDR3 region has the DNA TGTGCCAGTAGGCGAGCAGCGACCTACGAGCAGTACTTC.

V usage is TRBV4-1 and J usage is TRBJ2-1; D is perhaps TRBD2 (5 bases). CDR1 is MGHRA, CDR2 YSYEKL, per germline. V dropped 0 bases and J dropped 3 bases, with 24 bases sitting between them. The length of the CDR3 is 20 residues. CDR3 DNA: TGCGCCAGCAGCCAAGATCCGGAAGCCCGAACGGGGTTTGACTACAATGAGCAGTTCTTC. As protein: CASSQDPEARTGFDYNEQFF.

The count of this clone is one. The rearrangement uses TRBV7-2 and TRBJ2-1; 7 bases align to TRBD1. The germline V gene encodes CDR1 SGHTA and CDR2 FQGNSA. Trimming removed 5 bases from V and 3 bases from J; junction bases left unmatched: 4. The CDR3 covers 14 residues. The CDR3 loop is CASSLGGSYNEQFF. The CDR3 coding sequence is TGTGCCAGCAGCCTAGGGGGCAGCTACAATGAGCAGTTCTTC.

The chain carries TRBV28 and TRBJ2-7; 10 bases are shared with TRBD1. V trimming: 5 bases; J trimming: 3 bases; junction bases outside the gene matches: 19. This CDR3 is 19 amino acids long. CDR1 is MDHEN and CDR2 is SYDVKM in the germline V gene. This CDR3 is CASSPSPGQGTLNYYEQYF. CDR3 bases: TGTGCCAGCAGTCCATCCCCGGGACAGGGGACCCTAAACTACTACGAGCAGTACTTC.

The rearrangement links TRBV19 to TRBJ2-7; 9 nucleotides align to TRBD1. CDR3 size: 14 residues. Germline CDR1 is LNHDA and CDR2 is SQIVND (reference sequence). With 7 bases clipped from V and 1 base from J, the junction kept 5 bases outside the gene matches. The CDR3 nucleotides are TGTGCCAGTACCCCGACAGGGGGATCCTACGAGCAGTACTTC. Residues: CASTPTGGSYEQYF.

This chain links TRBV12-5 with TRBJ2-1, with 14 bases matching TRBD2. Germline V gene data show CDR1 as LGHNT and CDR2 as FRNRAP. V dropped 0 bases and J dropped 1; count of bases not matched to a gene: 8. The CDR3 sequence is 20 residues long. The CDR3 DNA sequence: TGTGCTAGTGGTTTGGTACCGAGACTAGCGGGAGGGCAGTCCTACAATGAGCAGTTCTTC. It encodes CASGLVPRLAGGQSYNEQFF.

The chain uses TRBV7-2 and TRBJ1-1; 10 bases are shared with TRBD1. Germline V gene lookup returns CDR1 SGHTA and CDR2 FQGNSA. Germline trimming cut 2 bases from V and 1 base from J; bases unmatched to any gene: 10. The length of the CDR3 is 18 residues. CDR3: CASSLPPGTGAPNTEAFF. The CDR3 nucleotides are TGTGCCAGCAGCTTACCCCCCGGGACAGGGGCTCCGAACACTGAAGCTTTCTTT.

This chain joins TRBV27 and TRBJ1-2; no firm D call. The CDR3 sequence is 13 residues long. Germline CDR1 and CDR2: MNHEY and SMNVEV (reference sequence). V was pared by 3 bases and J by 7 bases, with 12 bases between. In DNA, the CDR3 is TGTGCCAGCAGTTTCCCCGGGGAGGGTGGCTACACCTTC. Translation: CASSFPGEGGYTF.

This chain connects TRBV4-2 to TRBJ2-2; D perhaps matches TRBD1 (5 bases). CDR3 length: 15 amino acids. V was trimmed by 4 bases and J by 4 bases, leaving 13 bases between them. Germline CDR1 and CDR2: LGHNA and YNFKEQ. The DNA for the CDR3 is TGTGCCAGCAGCCCCCCGGTGGGGCGCACCGGGGAGCTGTTTTTT. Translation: CASSPPVGRTGELFF.

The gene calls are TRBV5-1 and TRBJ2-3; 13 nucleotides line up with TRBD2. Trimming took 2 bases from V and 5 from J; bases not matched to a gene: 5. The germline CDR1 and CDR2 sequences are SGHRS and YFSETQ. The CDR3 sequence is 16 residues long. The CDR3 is CASSLWTSGGIDTQYF. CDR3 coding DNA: TGCGCCAGCAGCTTATGGACTAGCGGGGGCATAGATACGCAGTATTTT.

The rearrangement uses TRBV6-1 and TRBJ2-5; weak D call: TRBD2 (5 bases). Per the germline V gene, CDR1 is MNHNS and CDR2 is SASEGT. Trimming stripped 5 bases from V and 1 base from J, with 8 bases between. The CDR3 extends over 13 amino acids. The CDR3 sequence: CASSLSGQETQYF. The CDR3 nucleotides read TGTGCCAGCAGTCTGAGCGGCCAAGAGACCCAGTACTTC.

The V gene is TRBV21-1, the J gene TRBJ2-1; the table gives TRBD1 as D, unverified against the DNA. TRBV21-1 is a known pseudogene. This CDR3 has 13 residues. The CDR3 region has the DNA TGTGCCAGCAGCCTAACAGGGGATCCTGAGCAGTTCTTC. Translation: CASSLTGDPEQFF.

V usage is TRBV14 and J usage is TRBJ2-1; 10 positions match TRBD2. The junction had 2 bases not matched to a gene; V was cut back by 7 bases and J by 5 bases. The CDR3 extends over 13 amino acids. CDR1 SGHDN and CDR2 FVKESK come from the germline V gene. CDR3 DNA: TGTGCCAGCATGACTAGCGGGCACAATGAGCAGTTCTTC. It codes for CASMTSGHNEQFF.